Listed here are 30 T cell receptor beta chains from one sample, sequenced in a study of long-term antiretroviral therapy in people with HIV. Run at survey level, the immunoSEQ assay was version v3.0. Repertoires were generated with immunoSEQ multiplex PCR, while TCRdb's copy carries only in-frame clones and drops some. In the table there are 35,000 to 45,000 clones, about 80% of which are singletons. The sequences come from unsorted PBMCs, collected 3.4 years after starting antiretroviral therapy. These receptors originate from a man younger than 45 with HIV.

This clone has a handful of counts. The V call is TRBV7-9, the J call TRBJ2-1; TRBD1 or TRBD2 may be the D gene (7 bases each). Trimming stripped 1 base from V and 2 bases from J, with 12 bases between. The CDR3 sequence is 16 residues long. Germline assignment: CDR1 SEHNR and CDR2 FQNEAQ (reference sequence). CDR3 region: CASSLGGRGPYNEQFF. For the CDR3, the DNA is TGTGCCAGCAGCTTAGGGGGGAGGGGGCCCTACAATGAGCAGTTCTTC.

The gene calls are TRBV19 and TRBJ1-5; D uncertain. Germline V gene data show CDR1 as LNHDA and CDR2 as SQIVND (reference sequence). Trimming stripped 3 bases from V and 2 bases from J, with 5 bases between. The CDR3 totals 13 residues. For the CDR3, the DNA is TGTGCCAGTAGTATTACTGGCAATCAGCCCCAGCATTTT. Amino acid sequence: CASSITGNQPQHF. Drawing the rest from reference TRBV19 and TRBJ1-5, the complete variable domain is DGGITQSPKYLFRKEGQNVTLSCEQNLNHDAMYWYRQDPGQGLRLIYYSQIVNDFQKGDIAEGYSVSREKKESFPLTVTSAQKNPTAFYLCASSITGNQPQHFGDGTRLSIL.

V gene TRBV29-1 combines with J gene TRBJ2-1; 10 bases fit TRBD1. CDR3 length: 16 amino acids. V lost 3 bases to trimming and J lost 0 bases; unmatched junction nucleotides: 5. Germline loops: CDR1 SQVTM, CDR2 ANQGSEA. DNA of the CDR3: TGCAGCGTTGACCTGGGACAGGGGAACTCCTACAATGAGCAGTTCTTC. Protein: CSVDLGQGNSYNEQFF.

The chain combines TRBV19 with TRBJ1-2; 9 bases are shared with TRBD1. V was clipped by 7 bases and J by 8 bases; unmatched bases: 11. Germline V gene sequence: CDR1 LNHDA, CDR2 SQIVND (reference sequence). The CDR3 sequence is 14 residues long. CDR3 coding DNA: TGTGCCAGTACCCCATTCCGGGACAGGGAAGGCTACACCTTC. It specifies CASTPFRDREGYTF.

This clone showed up just a few times. V gene TRBV7-6 combines with J gene TRBJ2-7; maybe TRBD2 (6 bases). There are 14 residues in the CDR3. V lost 2 bases and J 6 bases, leaving 14 bases between the germline ends. Germline V CDR1 and CDR2: SGHVS, FNYEAQ. The DNA of the CDR3 is TGTGCCAGCAGCTTAATTGTGCAGGAGGGCGAGCAGTACTTC. Amino acids: CASSLIVQEGEQYF.

The chain links TRBV20-1 to TRBJ1-1; TRBD1 might be the D (6 bases). This CDR3 region has 11 residues. Trimming pared 3 bases from V and 13 bases from J, leaving 15 bases between. Germline V gene lookup returns CDR1 DFQATT and CDR2 SNEGSKA (reference sequence). The CDR3: CSARGGQGGFF. Here the CDR3 DNA reads TGCAGTGCTAGGGGGGGGCAGGGCGGTTTCTTT.

The CDR3 DNA reads as TGTGCCAGCAGTTTATCCCCCACCTACGAGCAGTACTTC. The encoded protein is CASSLSPTYEQYF. This chain links TRBV28 with TRBJ2-7; D is uncertain. V lost 1 base and J 2 bases, leaving 6 bases between the germline ends. This CDR3 has 13 amino acids. Germline CDR1 and CDR2: MDHEN and SYDVKM.

The chain links TRBV7-8 to TRBJ1-5, with D possibly being TRBD1 (5 bases). Germline V gene sequence: CDR1 SGHVS, CDR2 FQNEAQ. This CDR3 has 14 amino acids. V lost 5 bases, J lost 6 bases, and 14 bases lay in between. The CDR3 reads CASSRPGQSQPQHF. Written as DNA, the CDR3 is TGTGCCAGCAGCCGTCCAGGGCAGAGTCAGCCCCAGCATTTT.

The chain joins TRBV18 to TRBJ2-1, with no clear D. The CDR3 totals 12 residues. The V gene's germline CDR1 is KGHSH and CDR2 LQKENI. The ends were cut back, 6 bases at V and 11 bases at J, with 14 bases in the middle. The CDR3 sequence is CASSQNQGQQFF. CDR3 in DNA: TGTGCCAGCTCTCAGAATCAAGGCCAGCAGTTCTTC.

The V and J genes are TRBV2 and TRBJ2-7; D gene ambiguous. CDR3 length: 13 residues. Germline loops: CDR1 SNHLY, CDR2 FYNNEI. V shed 8 bases and J shed 3 bases, with 14 bases lying between them. In DNA, the CDR3 is TGTGCCAGCGGCAAAGACGGACGCTACGAGCAGTACTTC. As protein: CASGKDGRYEQYF.

This clone was seen only a few times. The chain couples TRBV9 to TRBJ2-4; D might be TRBD2 (6 bases). V lost 7 bases and J lost 4, with 18 bases in between. This CDR3 has 15 amino acids. The germline V gene has CDR1 SGDLS and CDR2 YYNGEE. CDR3 region: CASPGGWVLKNIQYF. Written as DNA, the CDR3 is TGTGCCAGCCCCGGAGGGTGGGTCCTGAAAAACATTCAGTACTTC.

This clone was observed a handful of times. The chain is built from TRBV11-2 and TRBJ2-7; D is uncertain. Per the germline V gene, CDR1 is SGHAT and CDR2 is FQNNGV. The CDR3 consists of 12 residues. V lost 4 bases, J lost 3 bases, and 7 bases lay in between. In DNA form, the CDR3 reads TGTGCCAGCAGCTCTCTCCTCTACGAGCAGTACTTC. Amino acids: CASSSLLYEQYF.

The V gene is TRBV6-5, the J gene TRBJ1-1; D unclear. There are 13 residues in the CDR3. Germline CDR1 is MNHEY and CDR2 is SVGAGI. V was trimmed by 2 bases and J by 0 bases, leaving 4 bases between them. Here the CDR3 DNA reads TGTGCCAGCAGTTACATGATGAACACTGAAGCTTTCTTT. Protein sequence: CASSYMMNTEAFF.

The V call is TRBV19, the J call TRBJ2-2; D unclear. Germline V lookup: CDR1 LNHDA, CDR2 SQIVND (reference sequence). V lost 2 bases and J lost 0, with 4 bases in between. This CDR3 contains 14 residues. The CDR3 loop is CASSITANTGELFF. The CDR3 DNA is TGTGCCAGTAGTATAACCGCGAACACCGGGGAGCTGTTTTTT.

The CDR3 DNA reads as TGTGCCAGCAGCCCGGCCGGACTAGCGGCTAACAATGAGCAGTTCTTC. It is translated as CASSPAGLAANNEQFF. The rearrangement joins TRBV9 to TRBJ2-1; 10 positions match TRBD2. J lost 5 bases, V lost 4 bases, and 9 bases had no gene match. The CDR3 consists of 16 residues. Germline V gene lookup returns CDR1 SGDLS and CDR2 YYNGEE.

This chain uses TRBV23-1 with TRBJ1-1; D possibly corresponds to TRBD1 (5 bases). TRBV23-1 is treated as an ORF (open reading frame) with a function not yet certain. V lost 2 bases to trimming and J lost 0 bases, with 10 bases between them. The CDR3 length is 15 residues. CDR3 bases: TGCGCCAGCAGTCAACCCCGGGGGATGAACACTGAAGCTTTCTTT. Its protein product is CASSQPRGMNTEAFF.

The rearrangement uses TRBV28 and TRBJ2-3; 7 bases are shared with TRBD1. Germline lookup yields CDR1 MDHEN and CDR2 SYDVKM. The CDR3 loop spans 14 amino acids. V trimming: 1 base; J trimming: 6 bases; junction bases outside the gene matches: 4. The CDR3 bases are TGTGCCAGCAGTTTATCGGACAGGAAGGATACGCAGTATTTT. This encodes CASSLSDRKDTQYF.

The chain links TRBV27 to TRBJ2-3, with unresolved D. The CDR3 spans 14 residues. The V end was cut by 4 bases, the J end by 2 bases, with 10 bases between. Germline V gives CDR1 MNHEY, CDR2 SMNVEV (reference sequence). CDR3 DNA: TGTGCCAGCAGTTCCCTCGTGTCCACAGATACGCAGTATTTT. Its protein is CASSSLVSTDTQYF.

V is TRBV5-4 and J is TRBJ2-7; 13 bases are shared with TRBD2. The V gene end was trimmed by 5 bases and the J gene end by 6 bases; junction bases not matched to a gene: 8. The CDR3 has 15 residues. The V gene's germline CDR1 is SGHNT and CDR2 YYREEE (reference sequence). CDR3 loop: CASRQGLAGRSEQYF. CDR3 in DNA: TGTGCCAGCAGGCAGGGACTAGCGGGAAGATCCGAGCAGTACTTC.

The chain recombines TRBV11-2 with TRBJ2-2; D is ambiguous. The V and J ends lost 3 bases and 5 bases respectively, with 7 bases between them. The CDR3 is 13 amino acids. Germline values: CDR1 SGHAT, CDR2 FQNNGV. CDR3 region: CASSFAVTGELFF. CDR3 nucleotides: TGTGCCAGCAGCTTTGCGGTGACCGGGGAGCTGTTTTTT. The entire variable domain, with the rest obtained from reference TRBV11-2 and TRBJ2-2, is as follows: EAGVAQSPRYKIIEKRQSVAFWCNPISGHATLYWYQQILGQGPKLLIQFQNNGVVDDSQLPKDRFSAERLKGVDSTLKIQPAKLEDSAVYLCASSFAVTGELFFGEGSRLTVL.

V usage is TRBV28 and J usage is TRBJ1-4; no clear D. The germline V and J ends were trimmed by 5 bases and 7 bases, with 11 bases remaining between them. The CDR3 totals 13 residues. The germline CDR1 and CDR2 sequences are MDHEN and SYDVKM. This chain's CDR3 is CASSPRMGEKLFF. The CDR3 DNA sequence: TGTGCCAGCAGTCCACGTATGGGTGAAAAACTGTTTTTT.

The gene calls are TRBV13 and TRBJ2-7; 9 bases are a match to TRBD2. The trim removed 5 bases at V and 7 bases at J, leaving 9 bases unmatched. The CDR3 is 14 amino acids. Germline CDR1 and CDR2: PRHDT and FYEKMQ (reference sequence). The CDR3 region is CASSPAGGPREQYF. In DNA, the CDR3 is TGTGCCAGCAGCCCGGCGGGAGGGCCGAGGGAGCAGTACTTC.

This clone was seen a single time. V and J are TRBV4-3 and TRBJ1-4; 7 bases are a match to TRBD1. Looked up from germline, CDR1 is LGHNA and CDR2 is YSLEER. This CDR3 is built from 16 residues. V shed 0 bases, J shed 6 bases, and the junction held 7 bases outside the gene matches. This chain's CDR3 is CASSQDLGQRDEKLFF. The CDR3 nucleotides read TGCGCCAGCAGCCAAGATTTGGGACAGCGGGATGAAAAACTGTTTTTT.

J is TRBJ1-4 and V is TRBV7-9, with D tentatively TRBD1 (6 bases). The germline CDR1 and CDR2 sequences are SEHNR and FQNEAQ (reference sequence). With 5 bases removed from V and 6 bases from J, the gap between germline ends came to 19 bases. This CDR3 region has 16 residues. In nucleotides, the CDR3 is TGTGCCAGCAGCGCCCCAGGGACACCGCGAGATGAAAAACTGTTTTTT. As protein: CASSAPGTPRDEKLFF.

The genes are TRBV5-6 and TRBJ2-3; 8 nucleotides match TRBD1. This CDR3 has 15 residues. Per germline, CDR1 SGHDT and CDR2 YYEEEE. V trimming: 0 bases; J trimming: 7 bases; junction bases outside the gene matches: 7. Here the CDR3 DNA reads TGTGCCAGCAGCTTGGCGGCAGGGGGCTGGAATACGCAGTATTTT. Its translation is CASSLAAGGWNTQYF.

This clone was recorded once. V usage is TRBV5-1 and J usage is TRBJ2-3; D might be TRBD1 (5 bases). From germline, CDR1 is SGHRS and CDR2 YFSETQ. V was trimmed by 0 bases and J by 7 bases, leaving 12 bases between them. The CDR3 loop spans 14 amino acids. DNA of the CDR3: TGCGCCAGCAGCTTGGAGCCAGGGCTTAATACGCAGTATTTT. This codes for CASSLEPGLNTQYF.

The chain recombines TRBV15 with TRBJ1-2; D uncertain. Trimming removed 0 bases from V and 5 bases from J, with 10 bases in between. CDR3 length: 14 residues. The germline V gene encodes CDR1 LNHNV and CDR2 YYDKDF (reference sequence). The CDR3 protein is CATSRDRALYGYTF. CDR3 bases: TGTGCCACCAGCAGAGACCGGGCACTTTATGGCTACACCTTC. The variable domain in full, with the rest retrieved from reference TRBV15 and TRBJ1-2, is DAMVIQNPRYQVTQFGKPVTLSCSQTLNHNVMYWYQQKSSQAPKLLFHYYDKDFNNEADTPDNFQSRRPNTSFCFLDIRSPGLGDTAMYLCATSRDRALYGYTFGSGTRLTVV.

This CDR3 reads CASSPGTSSFYTF. As DNA, the CDR3 is TGTGCCAGCAGCCCCGGGACGAGCTCTTTCTACACCTTC. The J gene is TRBJ1-2, the V gene TRBV6-5, with D perhaps TRBD1 (5 bases). In germline, CDR1 is MNHEY, CDR2 SVGAGI. V was clipped by 6 bases and J by 10 bases, with 18 bases between them. This CDR3 is built from 13 residues.

J is TRBJ2-7 and V is TRBV27, with D perhaps TRBD2 (5 bases). V shed 5 bases and J shed 3 bases, with 14 bases lying between them. The CDR3 spans 14 residues. Germline CDR1 is MNHEY and CDR2 is SMNVEV (reference sequence). This CDR3 is CASSLASSYYEQYF. The DNA of the CDR3 is TGTGCCAGCAGTCTGGCTAGCAGCTACTACGAGCAGTACTTC.

The rearrangement joins TRBV11-2 to TRBJ1-1; D gene ambiguous. The CDR3 totals 15 residues. Germline V gene sequence: CDR1 SGHAT, CDR2 FQNNGV. Trimming shortened V by 5 bases and J by 0 bases, and 13 bases separated the two germline ends. This CDR3 is CASSRNPTVNTEAFF. The CDR3 DNA follows: TGTGCCAGCAGCCGAAACCCGACGGTGAACACTGAAGCTTTCTTT.